This TCR beta chain was observed in a study of T cell responses to AZD1222 COVID-19 vaccine. Study conclusions and caveats: Reportedly, close to half of spike-specific TCRs are directed against unmutated variant regions.

CDR3 length equals 11 residues. The V end lost 4 bases, the J end lost 7 bases, and 8 bases lay between the germline ends. Germline values: CDR1 SQVTM, CDR2 ANQGSEA. In regard to this clone: What it binds is unknown.

Data came from immunoSEQ multiplex PCR; TCRdb stores just in-frame clones and leaves some out. This sample has about 150,000 clones, with approximately 90% found just once. The chain has TRBV29-1 and TRBJ2-1; D remains ambiguous. The source is an adult in good health. The sample here was peripheral blood, taken on day 0 of AZD1222 vaccination. CDR3 protein: CSVGIGNEQFF. Written as DNA, the CDR3 is TGCAGCGTTGGGATAGGGAATGAGCAGTTCTTC.